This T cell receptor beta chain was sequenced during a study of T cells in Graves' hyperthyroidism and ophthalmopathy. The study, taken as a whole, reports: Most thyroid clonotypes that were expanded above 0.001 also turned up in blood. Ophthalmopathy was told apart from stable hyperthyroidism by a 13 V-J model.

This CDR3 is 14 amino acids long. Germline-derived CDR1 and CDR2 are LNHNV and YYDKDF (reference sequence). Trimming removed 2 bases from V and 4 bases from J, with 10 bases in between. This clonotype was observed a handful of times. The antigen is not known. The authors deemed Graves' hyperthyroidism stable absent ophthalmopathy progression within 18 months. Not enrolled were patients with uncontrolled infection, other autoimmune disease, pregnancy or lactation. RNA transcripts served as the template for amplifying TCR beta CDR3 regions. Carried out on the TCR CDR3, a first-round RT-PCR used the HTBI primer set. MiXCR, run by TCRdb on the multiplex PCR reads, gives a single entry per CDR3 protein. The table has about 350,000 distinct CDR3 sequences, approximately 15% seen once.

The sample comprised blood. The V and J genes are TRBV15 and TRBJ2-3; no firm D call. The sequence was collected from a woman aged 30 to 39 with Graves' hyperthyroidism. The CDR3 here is CATSRPHGADTQYF. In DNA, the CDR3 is TGTGCCACCAGCAGACCTCATGGCGCAGATACGCAGTATTTT.